Listed below are T cell receptor beta chains from one sample, sequenced in a study of shared clonotypes between healthy human individuals. Clones were read by immunoSEQ multiplex PCR, and TCRdb kept only the in-frame ones, dropping some. The data hold around 2.1 million clones, with roughly 91% observed a single time. The sequencing sample was made of naive CD8+ T cells from PBMCs. The receptors stem from a man between 18 and 35 years old in good health. Some clones in this sample may be carry-over from other donors' samples. Each CDR3 is given with its conserved first and last residue. D genes are given only for firm matches. Size values are once, few and many counts, or a class for expanded clones, and some rows have none.

D	size	V	length	J	CDR3	DNA
TRBD2	-	TRBV10-1	14	TRBJ2-7	CASSGRDYPYEQYF	TGCGCCAGCAGTGGTCGGGACTACCCCTACGAGCAGTACTTC
-	-	TRBV28	13	TRBJ1-1	CASSFLSDTEAFF	TGTGCCAGCAGTTTTCTCAGTGACACTGAAGCTTTCTTT
-	-	TRBV10-1	12	TRBJ2-7	CASPQPSYEQYF	TGCGCCAGCCCACAGCCCTCTTACGAGCAGTACTTC
-	once	TRBV9	18	TRBJ1-3	CASSVNRELLTSGNTIYF	TGTGCCAGCAGCGTCAACAGGGAATTACTTACCTCTGGAAACACCATATATTTT
TRBD1	-	TRBV5-4	15	TRBJ1-1	CASSLGQGRIFEAFF	TGTGCCAGCAGCTTAGGACAGGGGCGCATATTCGAAGCTTTCTTT
-	-	TRBV9	15	TRBJ2-5	CASSARLVEEETQYF	TGTGCCAGCAGCGCCAGGCTAGTTGAGGAAGAGACCCAGTACTTC
-	-	TRBV6-5	12	TRBJ1-1	CASSYSEGHAFF	TGTGCCAGCAGTTACTCGGAGGGGCATGCTTTCTTT
TRBD1	once	TRBV7-2	14	TRBJ2-7	CASSSRDRNYEQYF	TGTGCCAGCAGCTCTCGGGACAGAAACTACGAGCAGTACTTC
-	-	TRBV28	13	TRBJ2-2	CASSLLNTGELFF	TGTGCCAGCAGTTTATTGAATACCGGGGAGCTGTTTTTT
-	once	TRBV9	14	TRBJ2-5	CASSVGGGGETQYF	TGTGCCAGCAGCGTAGGCGGAGGAGGAGAGACCCAGTACTTC
TRBD1	-	TRBV7-8	14	TRBJ2-1	CASSLTDRGYEQFF	TGTGCCAGCAGCCTTACGGACAGGGGCTATGAGCAGTTCTTC
TRBD1	-	TRBV10-3	15	TRBJ1-4	CAISELGQSNEKLFF	TGTGCCATCAGTGAGTTGGGACAGAGTAATGAAAAACTGTTTTTT
-	-	TRBV6-5	13	TRBJ2-1	CASSPLQGSEQFF	TGTGCCAGCAGTCCACTCCAGGGAAGCGAGCAGTTCTTC
-	-	TRBV5-4	11	TRBJ2-1	CASSYYNEQFF	TGTGCCAGCAGCTACTACAATGAGCAGTTCTTC
-	-	TRBV4-3	14	TRBJ2-1	CASSQKGPGNEQFF	TGCGCCAGCAGCCAAAAAGGACCGGGCAATGAGCAGTTCTTC
TRBD2	-	TRBV4-1	14	TRBJ2-1	CASSRATSGNEQFF	TGCGCCAGCAGCCGGGCGACTAGCGGCAATGAGCAGTTCTTC
-	-	TRBV13	15	TRBJ2-5	CASSLAGVVGETQYF	TGTGCCAGCAGCTTAGCCGGGGTTGTAGGAGAGACCCAGTACTTC
TRBD1	-	TRBV9	14	TRBJ2-1	CASSGRQGYNEQFF	TGTGCCAGCAGCGGACGACAGGGCTACAATGAGCAGTTCTTC
-	once	TRBV12-5	12	TRBJ2-1	CASGPGSNEQFF	TGTGCTAGTGGCCCCGGGAGCAATGAGCAGTTCTTC
-	few	TRBV9	12	TRBJ2-7	CASSVDDYEQYF	TGTGCCAGCAGCGTAGATGACTACGAGCAGTACTTC
-	-	TRBV19	13	TRBJ1-5	CASSRGALQPQHF	TGTGCCAGTAGTAGGGGGGCCCTCCAGCCCCAGCATTTT
-	once	TRBV19	15	TRBJ2-5	CASSIVPGAEETQYF	TGTGCCAGTAGTATAGTTCCGGGGGCCGAAGAGACCCAGTACTTC
-	-	TRBV28	14	TRBJ1-5	CASGGLSINQPQHF	TGTGCCAGCGGGGGGCTAAGTATTAATCAGCCCCAGCATTTT
-	-	TRBV18	15	TRBJ2-1	CASSPVRGNRNEQFF	TGTGCCAGCTCACCGGTTCGTGGAAACCGCAATGAGCAGTTCTTC
-	-	TRBV7-3	15	TRBJ2-3	CASSPRRGGTDTQYF	TGTGCCAGCAGCCCGCGACGGGGAGGCACAGATACGCAGTATTTT
-	few	TRBV2	13	TRBJ1-5	CASSDFGNQPQHF	TGTGCCAGCAGTGATTTTGGAAATCAGCCCCAGCATTTT
TRBD1	-	TRBV23-1	15	TRBJ1-1	CASSLTGGTNTEAFF	TGCGCCAGCAGTCTAACAGGGGGGACGAACACTGAAGCTTTCTTT
TRBD1	-	TRBV6-1	12	TRBJ1-2	CASSAGTGASLF	TGTGCCAGCAGTGCTGGGACAGGGGCTAGCCTCTTC
-	once	TRBV4-1	17	TRBJ1-3	CASSQDGLGGQGNTIYF	TGCGCCAGCAGCCAAGATGGCCTCGGGGGCCAGGGAAACACCATATATTTT
-	-	TRBV29-1	11	TRBJ2-7	CSARSGYEQYF	TGCAGCGCCCGAAGCGGTTACGAGCAGTACTTC
-	-	TRBV27	13	TRBJ2-7	CASSFGRTYEQYF	TGTGCCAGCAGTTTTGGACGGACCTACGAGCAGTACTTC
-	-	TRBV7-6	13	TRBJ2-7	CASSRSESYEQYF	TGTGCCAGCAGCCGTAGCGAATCCTACGAGCAGTACTTC
-	-	TRBV7-8	13	TRBJ2-3	CASSLGRGDTQYF	TGTGCCAGCAGCTTAGGCAGGGGAGATACGCAGTATTTT
TRBD1	-	TRBV6-1	15	TRBJ2-7	CASSFFRDSTYEQYF	TGTGCCAGCAGCTTCTTTCGGGACAGCACCTACGAGCAGTACTTC
TRBD2	-	TRBV6-6	14	TRBJ2-4	CASSMWGGADIQYF	TGTGCCAGCAGCATGTGGGGGGGTGCGGACATTCAGTACTTC
-	-	TRBV13	11	TRBJ1-2	CASRTEAGYTF	TGTGCCAGCAGGACAGAAGCTGGCTACACCTTC
-	once	TRBV6-5	14	TRBJ1-1	CASSYTNDGTEAFF	TGTGCCAGCAGTTACACAAACGATGGGACTGAAGCTTTCTTT
-	-	TRBV2	13	TRBJ2-7	CASSDASSYEQYF	TGTGCCAGCAGTGATGCTTCGTCCTACGAGCAGTACTTC
-	once	TRBV4-2	16	TRBJ2-1	CASSQETGLIHNEQFF	TGTGCCAGCAGCCAAGAGACGGGTTTAATCCACAATGAGCAGTTCTTC
-	-	TRBV9	17	TRBJ2-7	CASSAGDDASLSYEQYF	TGTGCCAGCAGCGCCGGGGACGACGCCTCCTTGTCCTACGAGCAGTACTTC
-	-	TRBV19	15	TRBJ1-5	CASSIDRADGQPQHF	TGTGCCAGTAGTATAGATAGGGCCGACGGTCAGCCCCAGCATTTT
-	-	TRBV7-9	15	TRBJ2-1	CASSFTGGRNNEQFF	TGTGCCAGCAGCTTTACCGGGGGTAGAAACAATGAGCAGTTCTTC
-	-	TRBV2	12	TRBJ1-1	CAATWENTEAFF	TGTGCCGCGACGTGGGAGAACACTGAAGCTTTCTTT
TRBD1	-	TRBV5-1	17	TRBJ1-2	CASSLALGGGRNYGYTF	TGCGCCAGCAGCTTGGCTCTAGGGGGCGGTCGGAACTATGGCTACACCTTC
-	-	TRBV19	15	TRBJ2-1	CASSNWRISYNEQFF	TGTGCCAGTAGTAACTGGCGCATATCCTACAATGAGCAGTTCTTC
TRBD2	-	TRBV9	16	TRBJ2-1	CASSAPLAGGDNEQFF	TGTGCCAGCAGCGCCCCCCTAGCGGGTGGGGATAATGAGCAGTTCTTC
-	-	TRBV4-3	15	TRBJ1-1	CASRGLPGGNTEAFF	TGCGCCAGCAGGGGGCTCCCCGGAGGGAACACTGAAGCTTTCTTT
-	-	TRBV2	16	TRBJ2-5	CASSQPRHSGWETQYF	TGTGCCAGCAGTCAGCCGAGGCACTCCGGTTGGGAGACCCAGTACTTC
-	-	TRBV9	15	TRBJ2-5	CASSVGGGLGETQYF	TGTGCCAGCAGCGTAGGAGGGGGTCTTGGAGAGACCCAGTACTTC
-	-	TRBV7-3	12	TRBJ2-1	CASSLTGNEQFF	TGTGCCAGCAGCTTAACCGGGAATGAGCAGTTCTTC
-	once	TRBV11-2	12	TRBJ1-1	CASSLWNTEAFF	TGTGCCAGCAGCCTATGGAACACTGAAGCTTTCTTT
-	-	TRBV6-6	14	TRBJ1-3	CASSYLGAGNTIYF	TGTGCCAGCAGTTACCTGGGGGCTGGAAACACCATATATTTT
TRBD2	-	TRBV28	17	TRBJ2-5	CASSQFRELAGLETQYF	TGTGCCAGCAGCCAGTTTAGGGAACTAGCGGGACTCGAGACCCAGTACTTC
-	-	TRBV7-9	15	TRBJ2-2	CASSGTGLNTGELFF	TGTGCCAGCAGCGGGACGGGCCTGAACACCGGGGAGCTGTTTTTT
-	-	TRBV4-1	13	TRBJ2-1	CASSQVGFNEQFF	TGCGCCAGCAGCCAAGTGGGCTTCAATGAGCAGTTCTTC